The clone carrying this TCR beta chain has a handful of counts. What it recognizes is unknown. This specimen comes from a study of T cells after yellow fever vaccination. Regarding the study as a whole: The CD4 compartment and the CD8 compartment contained a small share of clonotypes in common. Post-booster repertoires again held most primary-vaccination clones (roughly 96% CD4, roughly 88% CD8).

Template switching with 5'RACE generated the TCR cDNA and added a universal primer site and UMIs. MiXCR was run by TCRdb on the 5' RACE reads, yielding one entry per CDR3 protein. Among around 550,000 distinct CDR3 sequences listed, about 19% were seen once. After removal of 8 bases from V and 9 bases from J, the junction contained 11 bases not matched to a gene. Germline V gives CDR1 DFQATT, CDR2 SNEGSKA (reference sequence). The CDR3 totals 13 residues. This specimen consisted of PBMCs, obtained 15 days after the yellow fever booster vaccination. The receptor was isolated from a man between 25 and 39 years old who received the YFV17D yellow fever vaccine. The chain recombines TRBV20-1 with TRBJ2-1, with 9 bases identical to TRBD2. This CDR3 reads CSLSSGRFSEQFF. DNA for the CDR3: TGCAGTCTCTCCAGCGGGAGGTTTAGTGAGCAGTTCTTC.